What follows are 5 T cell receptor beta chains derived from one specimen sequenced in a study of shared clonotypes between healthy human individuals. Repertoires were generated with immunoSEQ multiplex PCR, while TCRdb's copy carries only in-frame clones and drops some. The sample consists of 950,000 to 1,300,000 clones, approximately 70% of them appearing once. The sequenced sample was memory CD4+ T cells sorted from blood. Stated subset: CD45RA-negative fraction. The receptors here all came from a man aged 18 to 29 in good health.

The CDR3 DNA reads TGCGCCAGCAGCTTGGCCGGGCAGGGGCTTGGCTACACCTTC. This translates into CASSLAGQGLGYTF. The chain couples TRBV5-1 to TRBJ1-2; tentatively, D is TRBD1 (6 bases). The germline gives CDR1 SGHRS, CDR2 YFSETQ. This CDR3 contains 14 residues. V was clipped by 0 bases and J by 7 bases, with 13 bases between them. The whole variable domain, remainder taken from reference TRBV5-1 and TRBJ1-2, is KAGVTQTPRYLIKTRGQQVTLSCSPISGHRSVSWYQQTPGQGLQFLFEYFSETQRNKGNFPGRFSGRQFSNSRSEMNVSTLELGDSALYLCASSLAGQGLGYTFGSGTRLTVV.

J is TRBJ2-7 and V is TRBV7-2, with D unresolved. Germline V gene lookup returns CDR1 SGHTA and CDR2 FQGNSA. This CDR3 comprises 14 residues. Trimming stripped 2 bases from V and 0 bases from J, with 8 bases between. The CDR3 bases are TGTGCCAGCAGCTTACCCAGGAGCTCCTACGAGCAGTACTTC. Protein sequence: CASSLPRSSYEQYF.

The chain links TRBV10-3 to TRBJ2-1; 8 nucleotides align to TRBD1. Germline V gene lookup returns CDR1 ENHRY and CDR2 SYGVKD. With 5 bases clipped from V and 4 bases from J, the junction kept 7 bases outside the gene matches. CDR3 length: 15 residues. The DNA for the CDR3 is TGTGCCATCAGTACAGGGGACAGGATATACAATGAGCAGTTCTTC. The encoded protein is CAISTGDRIYNEQFF.

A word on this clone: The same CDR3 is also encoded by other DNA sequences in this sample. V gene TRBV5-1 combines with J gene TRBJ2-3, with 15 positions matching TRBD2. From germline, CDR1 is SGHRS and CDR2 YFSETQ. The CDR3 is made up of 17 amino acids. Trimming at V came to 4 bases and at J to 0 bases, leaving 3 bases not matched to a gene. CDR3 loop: CASSPGLAGGSTDTQYF. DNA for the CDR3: TGCGCCAGCAGCCCGGGACTAGCGGGGGGCAGCACAGATACGCAGTATTTT.

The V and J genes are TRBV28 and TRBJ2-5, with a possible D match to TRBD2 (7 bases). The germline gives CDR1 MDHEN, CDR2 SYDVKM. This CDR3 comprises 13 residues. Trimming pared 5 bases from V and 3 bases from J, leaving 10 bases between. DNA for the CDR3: TGTGCCAGCAGTGGGGGGGGCGAAGAGACCCAGTACTTC. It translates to CASSGGGEETQYF.